The rows below give T cell receptor beta chains drawn from one sample of a study of T cell responses to AZD1222 COVID-19 vaccine. Only in-frame clones appear in the TCRdb table, and some are missing; sequencing was by immunoSEQ multiplex PCR. The sample lists approximately 150,000 clones, about nine tenths occurring once. The input for sequencing was peripheral blood, taken 28 days after the second AZD1222 dose. All receptors derive from an adult who received the AZD1222 COVID-19 vaccine. Each CDR3 is given with its conserved first and last residue. D genes are given only for firm matches. Clone size, where shown, is once, few, many, or a class for clones that have expanded.

CDR3 DNA | CDR3 protein | clone size | CDR3 length | D gene | J gene | V gene
TGTGCCAGCAGCCAGTTGACAGGGGGTGGAAACACCATATATTTT | CASSQLTGGGNTIYF | . | 15 | TRBD1 | TRBJ1-3 | TRBV3-1/TRBV3-2
TGTGCCTGGAGTATTGGACAGAGCAATCAGCCCCAGCATTTT | CAWSIGQSNQPQHF | . | 14 | . | TRBJ1-5 | TRBV30
TGCGCCAGCAGTCCACAGGGCTGCGAGCAGTACTTC | CASSPQGCEQYF | . | 12 | . | TRBJ2-7 | TRBV23-1
TGTGCCAGCAGCCCTCCGCTACAGGGGGGACGAAGGGAGCTGTTTTTT | CASSPPLQGGRRELFF | . | 16 | TRBD1 | TRBJ2-2 | TRBV11-2
TGCGCCAGCAGATTGGATACAACGGAGACCCAGTACTTC | CASRLDTTETQYF | . | 13 | . | TRBJ2-5 | TRBV5-1
TGTGCCACCGGAGCGGGGGGCACTGGCTACGAGCAGTACTTC | CATGAGGTGYEQYF | . | 14 | TRBD2 | TRBJ2-7 | TRBV6-5
TGTGCCAGCAGCAGGGGACAGCAACTCTATGGCTACACCTTC | CASSRGQQLYGYTF | . | 14 | TRBD1 | TRBJ1-2 | TRBV7-8
TGTGCCAGCAGCACCGGCACAGGGGAGGACGAGCAGTACTTC | CASSTGTGEDEQYF | . | 14 | . | TRBJ2-7 | TRBV6-5
TGTGCCAGCAGTGACCTGGGGGGGTTCACTGAAGCTTTCTTT | CASSDLGGFTEAFF | . | 14 | . | TRBJ1-1 | TRBV25-1
TGTGCCTGGACGACTAGCGGGACACTTTACAATGAGCAGTTCTTC | CAWTTSGTLYNEQFF | few | 15 | TRBD2 | TRBJ2-1 | TRBV30
TGTGCCAGCAGTTCAACTAACTATGGCTACACCTTC | CASSSTNYGYTF | . | 12 | . | TRBJ1-2 | TRBV6-6
TGTGCCAGCAGTGAGCCGGGAGCGGTCGGAGAGACCCAGTACTTC | CASSEPGAVGETQYF | . | 15 | . | TRBJ2-5 | TRBV2
TGTGCCATCAGTGAGGGACAGGGGGACTATGGCTACACCTTC | CAISEGQGDYGYTF | . | 14 | TRBD1 | TRBJ1-2 | TRBV10-3
TGTGCCAGCAGCCACAACAGGGGAAGCTATGGCTACACCTTC | CASSHNRGSYGYTF | . | 14 | TRBD1 | TRBJ1-2 | TRBV3-1/TRBV3-2
TGTGCCAGCAGCTTTAGCGGACAGGGGTGGTACGAGCAGTACTTC | CASSFSGQGWYEQYF | . | 15 | TRBD1 | TRBJ2-7 | TRBV7-2
TGTGCCTGGAGTGTAGGGGCGGGGAGCACAGATACGCAGTATTTT | CAWSVGAGSTDTQYF | . | 15 | . | TRBJ2-3 | TRBV30
TGTGCCAGCAGGAGTAATAATTCACCCCTCCACTTT | CASRSNNSPLHF | . | 12 | . | TRBJ1-6 | TRBV12-3/TRBV12-4
TGTGCCAGTAGTATTTTACAGGGGCCCGGCTACACCTTC | CASSILQGPGYTF | . | 13 | TRBD1 | TRBJ1-2 | TRBV19
TGCGCCAGCAGCTCGGGAGTTATCCACCGGGGAGGGAACTATGGCTACACCTTC | CASSSGVIHRGGNYGYTF | once | 18 | . | TRBJ1-2 | TRBV5-1
TGTGCCAGCAGTTACAATCGGGACAGGACATACGAGCAGTACTTC | CASSYNRDRTYEQYF | . | 15 | TRBD1 | TRBJ2-7 | TRBV6-5
TGTGCCAGCAGTTACTCTGTCCCGGGGGCGCGGGGAGAGACCCAGTACTTC | CASSYSVPGARGETQYF | . | 17 | . | TRBJ2-5 | TRBV6-2/TRBV6-3
TGTGCCAGCAGTTACCCGGGAGAAAAACTGTTTTTT | CASSYPGEKLFF | once | 12 | . | TRBJ1-4 | TRBV6-5
TGTGCCAGTAGTCCACCCGGACACAGAAGCTGGCCCCAGCATTTT | CASSPPGHRSWPQHF | . | 15 | . | TRBJ1-5 | TRBV19
TGTGCCAGCAGACCCCTAGCGGGAGTAGGAAATGAGCAGTTCTTC | CASRPLAGVGNEQFF | . | 15 | TRBD2 | TRBJ2-1 | TRBV7-2
TGTGCCAGCAGCCAAACACAGGGGCCCTACTATGGCTACACCTTC | CASSQTQGPYYGYTF | few | 15 | TRBD1 | TRBJ1-2 | TRBV5-6
TGTGCCAGCAGTTACAGGACAGGGGACACTGAAGCTTTCTTT | CASSYRTGDTEAFF | . | 14 | TRBD1 | TRBJ1-1 | TRBV6-5
TGTGCCAGCAGTAAGGAAGGGGCGGCCTACGAGCAGTACTTC | CASSKEGAAYEQYF | . | 14 | . | TRBJ2-7 | TRBV3-1/TRBV3-2
TGTGCCAGCAGTCAGGGACCTTTCTACGAGCAGTACTTC | CASSQGPFYEQYF | . | 13 | . | TRBJ2-7 | TRBV6-2/TRBV6-3
TGTGCCAGCAGTTACTCGAGGCAGGGGTATTTCTCCTACGAGCAGTACTTC | CASSYSRQGYFSYEQYF | . | 17 | . | TRBJ2-7 | TRBV6-2/TRBV6-3
TGTGCCAGCAGCCCCTCAGGGACAATGAACACTGAAGCTTTCTTT | CASSPSGTMNTEAFF | . | 15 | . | TRBJ1-1 | TRBV9
TGTGCCAGCAGCTTGGCGGGGCTTAATGAAAAACTGTTTTTT | CASSLAGLNEKLFF | . | 14 | . | TRBJ1-4 | TRBV5-4
TGTGCCAGCAGCTCGGGACTAGCTCAGGAGCAGTACTTC | CASSSGLAQEQYF | . | 13 | TRBD2 | TRBJ2-7 | TRBV7-2
TGTGCCATCAGTGGGACAGGCCATCAGGACACCATATATTTT | CAISGTGHQDTIYF | few | 14 | TRBD1 | TRBJ1-3 | TRBV10-3
TGCGCCAGCAGCCAAGAGTTCTCAAACAGACTAAGGTCCTACGAGCAGTACTTC | CASSQEFSNRLRSYEQYF | . | 18 | . | TRBJ2-7 | TRBV4-3
TGTGCCAGCAGCTTAACAGGAAGCACAGATACGCAGTATTTT | CASSLTGSTDTQYF | . | 14 | . | TRBJ2-3 | TRBV7-2
TGTGCCAGCAGCGTAGGAGGAAGGAGGGATTACGAGCAGTACTTC | CASSVGGRRDYEQYF | . | 15 | . | TRBJ2-7 | TRBV9
TGTGCCAGCAGAGCCTCTGGGGCCAACGTCCTGACTTTC | CASRASGANVLTF | . | 13 | . | TRBJ2-6 | TRBV7-3
TGTGCCAGCAGTTTATCTGACAGGGGTGAGACCCAGTACTTC | CASSLSDRGETQYF | . | 14 | TRBD1 | TRBJ2-5 | TRBV28
TGTGCCAGCAGCCCCCTCCGCGGGAGGGAAAATACAGATACGCAGTATTTT | CASSPLRGRENTDTQYF | . | 17 | TRBD2 | TRBJ2-3 | TRBV11-2
TGTGCCTGGAGTAGGCGGGACTACACAGATACGCAGTATTTT | CAWSRRDYTDTQYF | . | 14 | TRBD2 | TRBJ2-3 | TRBV30
TGTGCCACCAGCGCACGGACTAGCGGGGGGGCGGTGGAGACAGATACGCAGTATTTT | CATSARTSGGAVETDTQYF | . | 19 | TRBD2 | TRBJ2-3 | TRBV15
TGTGCCAGCAGTAATACGCCCCCGGGACAGGGAGATGGCTACACCTTC | CASSNTPPGQGDGYTF | . | 16 | TRBD1 | TRBJ1-2 | TRBV6-2/TRBV6-3
TGTGCCAGCAGCTCCGACAGGGGGCCCGGGGAGCTGTTTTTT | CASSSDRGPGELFF | . | 14 | TRBD1 | TRBJ2-2 | TRBV7-3
TGCAGTGCTTGTGGGACAGAAGGATTTCACTATAATTCACCCCTCCACTTT | CSACGTEGFHYNSPLHF | once | 17 | TRBD1 | TRBJ1-6 | TRBV20-1
TGCGCCAGCAGCCAGTTTACGGGGGAGCCCCAGCATTTT | CASSQFTGEPQHF | . | 13 | . | TRBJ1-5 | TRBV4-1
TGTGCCAGCAGTCTAGGGACAGGGGGCCGCTACGAGCAGTACTTC | CASSLGTGGRYEQYF | . | 15 | TRBD1 | TRBJ2-7 | TRBV6-5
TGTGCCAGCAGCTTAGGGGCCGCAGCCTATAATTCACCCCTCCACTTT | CASSLGAAAYNSPLHF | once | 16 | . | TRBJ1-6 | TRBV7-6
TGTGCCAGCACCGGGCGGACCCGAGAGCAGTACTTC | CASTGRTREQYF | . | 12 | . | TRBJ2-7 | TRBV7-2
TGTGCCAGCTGCGGCTATAGCAATCAGCCCCAGCATTTT | CASCGYSNQPQHF | . | 13 | . | TRBJ1-5 | TRBV12-3/TRBV12-4
TGTGCCAGCAGCTTCCGCAGTCCGCGCGATGGAAACACCATATATTTT | CASSFRSPRDGNTIYF | . | 16 | . | TRBJ1-3 | TRBV7-9
TGTGCCAGCAGCTTGGACGGCAACTCCTACAATGAGCAGTTCTTC | CASSLDGNSYNEQFF | . | 15 | . | TRBJ2-1 | TRBV11-3